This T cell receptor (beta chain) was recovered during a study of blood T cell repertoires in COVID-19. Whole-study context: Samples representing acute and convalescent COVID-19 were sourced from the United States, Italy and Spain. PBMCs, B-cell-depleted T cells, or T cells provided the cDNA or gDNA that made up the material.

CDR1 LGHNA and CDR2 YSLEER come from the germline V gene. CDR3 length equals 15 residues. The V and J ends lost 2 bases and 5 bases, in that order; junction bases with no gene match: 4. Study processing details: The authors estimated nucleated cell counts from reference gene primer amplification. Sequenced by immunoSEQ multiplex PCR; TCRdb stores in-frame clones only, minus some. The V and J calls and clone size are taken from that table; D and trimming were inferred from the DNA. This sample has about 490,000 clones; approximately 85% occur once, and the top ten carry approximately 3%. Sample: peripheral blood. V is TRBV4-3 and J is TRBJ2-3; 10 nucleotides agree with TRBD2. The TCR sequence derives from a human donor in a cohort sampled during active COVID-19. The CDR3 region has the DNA TGCGCCAGCAGCCAACTTACTAGCGGGGTAGATACGCAGTATTTT. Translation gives CASSQLTSGVDTQYF.